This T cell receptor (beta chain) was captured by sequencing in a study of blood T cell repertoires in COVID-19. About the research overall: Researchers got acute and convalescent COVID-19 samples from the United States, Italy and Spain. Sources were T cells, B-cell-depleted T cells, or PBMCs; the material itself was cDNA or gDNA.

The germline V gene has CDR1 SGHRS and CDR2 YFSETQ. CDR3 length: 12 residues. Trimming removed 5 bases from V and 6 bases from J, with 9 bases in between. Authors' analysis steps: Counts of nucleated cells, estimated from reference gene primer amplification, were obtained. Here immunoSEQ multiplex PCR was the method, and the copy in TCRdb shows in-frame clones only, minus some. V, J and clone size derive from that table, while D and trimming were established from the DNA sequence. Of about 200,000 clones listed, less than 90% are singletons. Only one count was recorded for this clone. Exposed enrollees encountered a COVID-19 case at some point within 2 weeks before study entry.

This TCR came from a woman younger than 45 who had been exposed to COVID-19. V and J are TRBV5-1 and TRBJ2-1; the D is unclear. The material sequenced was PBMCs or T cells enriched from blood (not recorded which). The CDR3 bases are TGCGCCAGCAGATACTCGGGCAATGAGCAGTTCTTC. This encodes CASRYSGNEQFF.